This T cell receptor (beta chain) was found in a study of control samples from healthy donors and cancer patients. The germline V gene encodes CDR1 SGHVS and CDR2 FNYEAQ. V lost 1 base and J 4 bases, leaving 11 bases between the germline ends. This CDR3 region has 15 residues. Only in-frame clones appear in the TCRdb table, and some are missing; sequencing was by immunoSEQ multiplex PCR. The sample has about 170,000 clones, roughly 89% seen once; the top ten hold around 1.5%. The receptor was derived from a woman aged 25 to 39 in good health. Sequenced: blood. The chain has TRBV7-6 and TRBJ1-5; possibly TRBD1 for D (6 bases). CDR3 bases: TGTGCCAGCAGCTTAGGAACAGGGAATAATCAGCCCCAGCATTTT. Protein: CASSLGTGNNQPQHF.